Shown below are 3 T cell receptor beta chains from a single sample sequenced in a study of blood T cell repertoires in COVID-19. Repertoires were generated with immunoSEQ multiplex PCR, while TCRdb's copy carries only in-frame clones and drops some. The sample records some 80,000 clones, 85% to 90% being singletons. Sequencing was performed on peripheral blood. The receptors shown here come from a human donor in a cohort sampled during active COVID-19.

The rearrangement links TRBV3-1 (or the pseudogene TRBV3-2) to TRBJ2-5, with 8 bases fitting TRBD1. The germline CDR1 and CDR2 sequences are LGHDT and YNNKEL (reference sequence). After removal of 2 bases from V and 1 base from J, the junction contained 0 bases not matched to a gene. The CDR3 sequence is 14 residues long. The CDR3 loop is CASSQQGAQETQYF. CDR3 nucleotides: TGTGCCAGCAGCCAACAGGGGGCCCAAGAGACCCAGTACTTC.

The chain links TRBV7-8 to TRBJ2-2; a weak D match, TRBD1 (6 bases). Germline CDR1 and CDR2: SGHVS and FQNEAQ. The CDR3 runs 15 residues. V gave up 1 base and J gave up 3 bases, with 9 bases separating them. In DNA, the CDR3 is TGTGCCAGCAGCTTAGGCAGGGGTGACACCGGGGAGCTGTTTTTT. This sequence encodes CASSLGRGDTGELFF. Supplemented by reference TRBV7-8 and TRBJ2-2, the full variable domain reads GAGVSQSPRYKVAKRGQDVALRCDPISGHVSLFWYQQALGQGPEFLTYFQNEAQLDKSGLPSDRFFAERPEGSVSTLKIQRTQQEDSAVYLCASSLGRGDTGELFFGEGSRLTVL.

The V and J genes are TRBV5-8 and TRBJ1-1, with 9 nucleotides matching TRBD1. Germline trimming cut 0 bases from V and 2 bases from J; bases unmatched to any gene: 5. Per germline, CDR1 SGHTS and CDR2 YDEGEE. The CDR3 extends over 16 amino acids. The CDR3 sequence: CASSLGTGALNTEAFF. The CDR3 region has the DNA TGTGCCAGCAGCTTGGGGACAGGGGCCTTAAACACTGAAGCTTTCTTT.